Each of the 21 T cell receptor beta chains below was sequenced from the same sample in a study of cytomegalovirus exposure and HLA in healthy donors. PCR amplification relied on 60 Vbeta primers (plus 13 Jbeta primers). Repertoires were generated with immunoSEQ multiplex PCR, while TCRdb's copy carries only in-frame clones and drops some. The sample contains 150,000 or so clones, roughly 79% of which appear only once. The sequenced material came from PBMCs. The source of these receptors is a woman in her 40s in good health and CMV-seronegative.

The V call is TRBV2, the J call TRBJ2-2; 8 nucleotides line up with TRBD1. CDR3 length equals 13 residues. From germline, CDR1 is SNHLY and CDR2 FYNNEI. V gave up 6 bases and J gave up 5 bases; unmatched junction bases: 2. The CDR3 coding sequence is TGTGCCAGCAGAAGACAGGGGACCGGGGAGCTGTTTTTT. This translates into CASRRQGTGELFF.

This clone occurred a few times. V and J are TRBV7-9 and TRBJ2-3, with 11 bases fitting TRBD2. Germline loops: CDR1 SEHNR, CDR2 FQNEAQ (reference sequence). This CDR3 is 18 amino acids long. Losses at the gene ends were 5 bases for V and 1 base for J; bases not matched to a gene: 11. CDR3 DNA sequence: TGTGCCAGCAGCCCGCTAGCGGGAGGACTCGGGGGCACAGATACGCAGTATTTT. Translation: CASSPLAGGLGGTDTQYF.

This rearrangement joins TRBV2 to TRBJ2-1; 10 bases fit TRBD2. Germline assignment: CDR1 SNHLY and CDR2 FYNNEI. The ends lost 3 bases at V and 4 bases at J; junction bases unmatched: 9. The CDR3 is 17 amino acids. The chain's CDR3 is CASSEYLTSGNYNEQFF. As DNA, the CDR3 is TGTGCCAGCAGTGAGTATCTTACTAGCGGGAATTACAATGAGCAGTTCTTC.

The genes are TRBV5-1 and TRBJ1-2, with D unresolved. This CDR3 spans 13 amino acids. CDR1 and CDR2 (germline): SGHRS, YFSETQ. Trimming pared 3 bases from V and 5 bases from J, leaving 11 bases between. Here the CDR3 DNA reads TGCGCCAGCAGCTCGGACTCGGGGTATGGCTACACCTTC. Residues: CASSSDSGYGYTF.

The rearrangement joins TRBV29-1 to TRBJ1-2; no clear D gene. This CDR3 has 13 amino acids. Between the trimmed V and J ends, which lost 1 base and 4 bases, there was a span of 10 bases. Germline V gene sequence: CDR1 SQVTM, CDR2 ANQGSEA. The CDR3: CSVEVEPFYGYTF. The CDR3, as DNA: TGCAGCGTTGAAGTAGAACCGTTCTATGGCTACACCTTC.

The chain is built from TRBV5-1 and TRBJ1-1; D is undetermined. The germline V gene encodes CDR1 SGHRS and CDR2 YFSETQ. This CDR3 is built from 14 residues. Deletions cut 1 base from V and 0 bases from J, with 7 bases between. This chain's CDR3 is CASSLLSVNTEAFF. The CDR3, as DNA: TGCGCCAGCAGCTTGTTGTCAGTGAACACTGAAGCTTTCTTT.

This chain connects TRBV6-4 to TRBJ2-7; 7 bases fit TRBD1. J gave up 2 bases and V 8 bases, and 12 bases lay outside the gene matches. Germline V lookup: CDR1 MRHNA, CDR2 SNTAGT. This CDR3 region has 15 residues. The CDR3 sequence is CASGSGDRRTYEQYF. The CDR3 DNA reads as TGTGCCAGCGGCTCCGGGGACAGACGGACCTACGAGCAGTACTTC.

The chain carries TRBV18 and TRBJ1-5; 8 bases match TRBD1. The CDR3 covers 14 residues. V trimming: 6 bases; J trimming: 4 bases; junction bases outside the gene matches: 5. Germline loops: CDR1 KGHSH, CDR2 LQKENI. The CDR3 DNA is TGTGCCAGCTCTCTAGGACAGGGAAATCAGCCCCAGCATTTT. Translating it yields CASSLGQGNQPQHF.

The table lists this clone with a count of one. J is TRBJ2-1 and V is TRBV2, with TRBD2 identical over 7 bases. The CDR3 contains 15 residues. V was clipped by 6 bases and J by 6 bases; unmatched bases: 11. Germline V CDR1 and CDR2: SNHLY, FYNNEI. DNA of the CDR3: TGTGCCAGCAGCCGCCCGGGAGGAGGGGTCAATGAGCAGTTCTTC. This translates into CASSRPGGGVNEQFF.

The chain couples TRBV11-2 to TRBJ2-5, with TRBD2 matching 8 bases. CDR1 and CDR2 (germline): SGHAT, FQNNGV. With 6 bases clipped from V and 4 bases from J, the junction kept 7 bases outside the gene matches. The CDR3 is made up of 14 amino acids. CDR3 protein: CASRWGTRAETQYF. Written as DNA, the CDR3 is TGTGCCAGCAGGTGGGGGACTAGGGCAGAGACCCAGTACTTC.

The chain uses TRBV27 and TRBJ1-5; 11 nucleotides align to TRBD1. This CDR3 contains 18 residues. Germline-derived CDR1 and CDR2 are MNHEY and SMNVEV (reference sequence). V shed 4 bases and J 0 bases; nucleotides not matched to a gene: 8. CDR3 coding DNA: TGTGCCAGCAGTTCACGGACAGGGGGCTCAATTAGCAATCAGCCCCAGCATTTT. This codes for CASSSRTGGSISNQPQHF.

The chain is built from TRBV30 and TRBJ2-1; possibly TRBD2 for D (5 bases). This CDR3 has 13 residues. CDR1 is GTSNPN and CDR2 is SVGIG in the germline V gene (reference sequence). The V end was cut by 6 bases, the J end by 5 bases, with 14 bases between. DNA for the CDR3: TGTGCCTGCCTAGCCCCTCCCAACAATGAGCAGTTCTTC. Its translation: CACLAPPNNEQFF.

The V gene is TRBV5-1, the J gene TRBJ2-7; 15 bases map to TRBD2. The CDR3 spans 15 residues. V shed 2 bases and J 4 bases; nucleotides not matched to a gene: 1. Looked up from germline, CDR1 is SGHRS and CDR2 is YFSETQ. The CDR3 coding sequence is TGCGCCAGCAGCTTTGGGACTAGCGGGGGGTACGAGCAGTACTTC. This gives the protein CASSFGTSGGYEQYF.

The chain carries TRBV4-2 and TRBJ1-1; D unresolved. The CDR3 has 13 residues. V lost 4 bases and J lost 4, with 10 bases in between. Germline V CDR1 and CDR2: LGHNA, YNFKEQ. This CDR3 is CASSPGVGTEAFF. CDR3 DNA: TGTGCCAGCAGCCCCGGGGTGGGCACTGAAGCTTTCTTT.

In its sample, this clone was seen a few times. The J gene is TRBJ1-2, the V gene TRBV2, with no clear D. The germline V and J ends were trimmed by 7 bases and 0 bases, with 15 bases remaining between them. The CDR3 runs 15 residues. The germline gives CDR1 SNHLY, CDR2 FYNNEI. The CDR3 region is CASKLSPGANYGYTF. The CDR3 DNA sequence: TGTGCCAGCAAACTTTCCCCCGGAGCTAACTATGGCTACACCTTC.

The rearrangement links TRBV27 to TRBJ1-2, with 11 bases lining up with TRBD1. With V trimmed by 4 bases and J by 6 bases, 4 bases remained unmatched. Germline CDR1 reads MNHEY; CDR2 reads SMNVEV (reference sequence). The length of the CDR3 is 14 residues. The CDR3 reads CASSSDRGLNGYTF. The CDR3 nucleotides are TGTGCCAGCAGTTCGGACAGGGGGCTTAATGGCTACACCTTC.

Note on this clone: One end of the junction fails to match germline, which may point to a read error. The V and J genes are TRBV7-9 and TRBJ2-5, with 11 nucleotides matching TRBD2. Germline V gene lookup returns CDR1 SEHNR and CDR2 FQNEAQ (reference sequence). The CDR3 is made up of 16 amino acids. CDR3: CSSSSLYSGRGETQYF. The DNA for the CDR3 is TGTTCCAGCAGCTCACTTTATAGCGGGAGGGGAGAGACCCAGTACTTC.

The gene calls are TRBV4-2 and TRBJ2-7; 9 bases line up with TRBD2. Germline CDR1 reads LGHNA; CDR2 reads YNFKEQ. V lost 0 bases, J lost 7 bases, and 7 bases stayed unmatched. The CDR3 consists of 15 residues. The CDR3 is CASSQEVTSGLEQYF. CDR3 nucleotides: TGTGCCAGCAGCCAAGAGGTGACTAGCGGATTAGAGCAGTACTTC.

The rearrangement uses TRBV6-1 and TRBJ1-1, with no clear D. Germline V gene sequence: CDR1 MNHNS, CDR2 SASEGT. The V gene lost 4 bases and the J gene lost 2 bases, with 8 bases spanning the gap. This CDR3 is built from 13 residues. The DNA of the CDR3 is TGTGCCAGCAGTGGCGGAGCCAACACTGAAGCTTTCTTT. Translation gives CASSGGANTEAFF.

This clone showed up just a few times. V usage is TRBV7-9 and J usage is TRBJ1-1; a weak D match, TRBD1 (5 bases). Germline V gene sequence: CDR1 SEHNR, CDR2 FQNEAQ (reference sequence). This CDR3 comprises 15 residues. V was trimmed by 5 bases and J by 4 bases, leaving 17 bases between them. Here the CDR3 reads CASSRVSGLATEAFF. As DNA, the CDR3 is TGTGCCAGCAGCCGCGTTTCAGGGCTGGCCACTGAAGCTTTCTTT.

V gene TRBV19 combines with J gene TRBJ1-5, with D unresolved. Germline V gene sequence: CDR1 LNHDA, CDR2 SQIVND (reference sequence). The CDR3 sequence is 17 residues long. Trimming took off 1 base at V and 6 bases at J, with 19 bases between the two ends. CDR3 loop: CASSIGPRTVEGQPQHF. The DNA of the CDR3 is TGTGCCAGTAGTATAGGGCCTCGTACCGTGGAGGGTCAGCCCCAGCATTTT.